Listed below are T cell receptor beta chains from one sample, sequenced in a study of CD8 T cells in ankylosing spondylitis. TCRdb redid the calling of the 5' RACE reads with MiXCR, one entry per CDR3 protein. The sample has more than 400,000 distinct CDR3 sequences, over 4% seen once. The sequenced sample consisted of blood, either unsorted or a sorted T cell fraction (not recorded which). These receptors were collected from a male donor with ankylosing spondylitis. Both conserved end residues are part of each CDR3. The D gene is left open where the match is weak. Rows give clone size only sometimes, using once, few, many, or a class for an expanded clone.

DNA,CDR3,J,size,V,D
TGTGCCAGCCTTGTGGGGGGGGCCAATGTCAATGAGCAGTTCTTC,CASLVGGANVNEQFF,TRBJ2-1,many,TRBV7-8,.
TGCAGTGCCCCCGTCCCCAATCAGCCCCAGCATTTT,CSAPVPNQPQHF,TRBJ1-5,many,TRBV20-1,.
TGCGCCAGCAGCATAGGAGTTTCTAGCACAGATACGCAGTATTTT,CASSIGVSSTDTQYF,TRBJ2-3,many,TRBV5-1,.
TGCAGTGCTAGAGAACTACAGGGGGTAACAATCTACGAGCAGTACTTC,CSARELQGVTIYEQYF,TRBJ2-7,many,TRBV20-1,TRBD1
TGCGCCAGCAGCCAAGCCGTTAGGGGGGCCTACAATGAGCAGTTCTTC,CASSQAVRGAYNEQFF,TRBJ2-1,.,TRBV4-1,.
TGCGCCAGCAGTCGGCAGACCGGTCCCGGGGAGCTGTTTTTT,CASSRQTGPGELFF,TRBJ2-2,many,TRBV4-3,.
TGCAGTGTCTCGACCACTAGCTCCTACGAGCAGTACTTC,CSVSTTSSYEQYF,TRBJ2-7,many,TRBV20-1,.
TGTGCCAGCAGCCCCGATGGGGGGGGCACAGATACGCAGTATTTT,CASSPDGGGTDTQYF,TRBJ2-3,few,TRBV7-9,TRBD2
TGTGCCAGCAGTTTGGGGGGCTGGAATGAGCAGTTCTTC,CASSLGGWNEQFF,TRBJ2-1,few,TRBV6-2/TRBV6-3,.
TGTGCCAGTAGTACAGTTACAGGGTGGACCGGGGAGCTGTTTTTT,CASSTVTGWTGELFF,TRBJ2-2,.,TRBV19,.
TGCACCGTAGCGGGACGAACCTACAATGAGCAGTTCTTC,CTVAGRTYNEQFF,TRBJ2-1,many,TRBV29-1,TRBD2
TGCAGCGTTGACAGCGGGGGGGCGGCGGATACGCAGTATTTT,CSVDSGGAADTQYF,TRBJ2-3,many,TRBV29-1,TRBD2
TGTGCCAGCAGCTTAGTTGGGGACAATCAGCCCCAGCATTTT,CASSLVGDNQPQHF,TRBJ1-5,many,TRBV7-9,.
TGTGCCAGCAGTCAACAGACAGGGGAGGACACTGAAGCTTTCTTT,CASSQQTGEDTEAFF,TRBJ1-1,many,TRBV12-3/TRBV12-4,TRBD1
TGTGCCAGCAGCCAAGGGGAAGCGGGGGTCGACGAGCAGTACTTC,CASSQGEAGVDEQYF,TRBJ2-7,many,TRBV4-2,TRBD2
TGTGCCAGCAGGGAGCGGGGAGGGGGGGGAGAGACCCAGTACTTC,CASRERGGGGETQYF,TRBJ2-5,many,TRBV27,.
TGTGCCAGCGGCCCAGGGCTGGGTTGGGACAATGAGCAGTTCTTC,CASGPGLGWDNEQFF,TRBJ2-1,.,TRBV5-6,.
TGTGCCAGCAGCTTACCTCAGGGAGTCACAGATACGCAGTATTTT,CASSLPQGVTDTQYF,TRBJ2-3,few,TRBV7-9,.
TGCAGTGCTAGAGATCAGGAGGTGAGCTCCTACGAGCAGTACTTC,CSARDQEVSSYEQYF,TRBJ2-7,.,TRBV20-1,.
TGTGCCAGCAGTTACTCGCTGAATCAGCCCCAGCATTTT,CASSYSLNQPQHF,TRBJ1-5,many,TRBV6-5,.
TGTGCCAGCAGCCCCCCGATATCTAACTATGGCTACACCTTC,CASSPPISNYGYTF,TRBJ1-2,many,TRBV7-2,.
TGTGCCAGTTCCCCGCAGGTTGCCTCCTACAATGAGCAGTTCTTC,CASSPQVASYNEQFF,TRBJ2-1,many,TRBV12-3/TRBV12-4,.
TGCGCCAGCAGCGGCAGGGTCCCGAACACTGAAGCTTTCTTT,CASSGRVPNTEAFF,TRBJ1-1,many,TRBV5-1,.
TGTGCCAGCAGTTACTCCGGGACTAGCGGGAGGCATACGCAGTATTTT,CASSYSGTSGRHTQYF,TRBJ2-3,many,TRBV6-2/TRBV6-3,TRBD2
TGCGCCAGCAGAGTACAGGGGGCGAACACCGGGGAGCTGTTTTTT,CASRVQGANTGELFF,TRBJ2-2,many,TRBV5-1,TRBD1
TGTGCCAGCAGCCGATCAAGTAGGCTGAACACTGAAGCTTTCTTT,CASSRSSRLNTEAFF,TRBJ1-1,many,TRBV7-9,.
TGTGCCAGCGTAGATGAGCGGGGGACCCCTCGCCCCAGTATGGGTGAGCAGTACTTC,CASVDERGTPRPSMGEQYF,TRBJ2-7,many,TRBV28,TRBD2
TGTGCCAGCAGCTCCATCAGACAGGGGGTAACCTACGAGCAGTACTTC,CASSSIRQGVTYEQYF,TRBJ2-7,many,TRBV6-1,TRBD1
TGCAGTGCTGGGGGACAGGGAGGAGAGCAGACCCAGTACTTC,CSAGGQGGEQTQYF,TRBJ2-5,many,TRBV20-1,TRBD1
TGCAGTACTATCGGGGGGGCGGGTGCAGATACGCAGTATTTT,CSTIGGAGADTQYF,TRBJ2-3,many,TRBV20-1,TRBD2
TGCGCCAGCAGCCGCCCCCCCGGGACAGGGGGCCGCTGGGTTCGGCAAAACACTGAAGCTTTCTTT,CASSRPPGTGGRWVRQNTEAFF,TRBJ1-1,many,TRBV5-1,TRBD1
TGTGCCATCAGTGACATTGGACAGTCTGGAAACACCATATATTTT,CAISDIGQSGNTIYF,TRBJ1-3,few,TRBV10-3,.
TGTGCCACCAGCAGAGATCTACGGGGGCCCGACACCTTC,CATSRDLRGPDTF,TRBJ1-2,many,TRBV15,.
TGCGCCAGCAGCTTGGGACTGGCTGGAGCGGACCAAGAGACCCAGTACTTC,CASSLGLAGADQETQYF,TRBJ2-5,many,TRBV5-1,.
TGCGCCAGCAGCGGACTAAGCTTAAAGGACACTGAAGCTTTCTTT,CASSGLSLKDTEAFF,TRBJ1-1,many,TRBV5-1,.
TGTGCCAGCAGCGGCGGGACAGCGTTGAAGTTAACCTCCTACAATGAGCAGTTCTTC,CASSGGTALKLTSYNEQFF,TRBJ2-1,.,TRBV4-2,.
TGTGCCATGAGCCTTGGGCACCAAAACATTCAGTACTTC,CAMSLGHQNIQYF,TRBJ2-4,.,TRBV5-5,.
TGTGCCAGCAGCTTAGCACCGGGTATCACTGAAGCTTTCTTT,CASSLAPGITEAFF,TRBJ1-1,.,TRBV7-2,.
TGTGCCAGCAGTTACTCGGTACCAGGGCTCGCGGGAGAGCAGTACTTC,CASSYSVPGLAGEQYF,TRBJ2-7,few,TRBV6-5,.
TGCAGCGTTGAAGGGACAGGGAATGAAAAACTGTTTTTT,CSVEGTGNEKLFF,TRBJ1-4,many,TRBV29-1,TRBD1
TGCGCCAGCAGCGCCGACGTAGATGGCTACACCTTC,CASSADVDGYTF,TRBJ1-2,many,TRBV5-1,.
TGCGCCAGCAGCTTTAGTTCTCCGGGACAGGGGGCCTATGGCTACACCTTC,CASSFSSPGQGAYGYTF,TRBJ1-2,many,TRBV5-1,TRBD1
TGTGCCAGCAGTGAGCTCGGCAGGGGGTCCGAGCAGTACTTC,CASSELGRGSEQYF,TRBJ2-7,many,TRBV6-1,TRBD1
TGTGCCAGCAGCTCAGACAGGGGCAGGTATGAGCAGTACTTC,CASSSDRGRYEQYF,TRBJ2-7,.,TRBV5-4,TRBD1
TGTGCCAGCAGCTCCCCCGGGTCTTTCGGGGATGAGCAGTTCTTC,CASSSPGSFGDEQFF,TRBJ2-1,many,TRBV3-1,.